The 5 T cell receptor beta chains below come from one sample, sequenced in a study of PD-L1 blockade in urothelial cancer. As for time point: peripheral blood 6 weeks after treatment start. Assay used: immunoSEQ multiplex PCR; TCRdb lists only in-frame clones, some missing. The repertoire holds some 50,000 clones, 70% to 90% seen once, with around 1.9% in the top ten. Sequencing used PBMCs, obtained around atezolizumab (anti-PD-L1) treatment. These receptors all stem from a man aged 50 or older with urothelial cancer.

The chain is built from TRBV4-3 and TRBJ1-2; D might be TRBD1 (6 bases). Germline CDR1 is LGHNA and CDR2 is YSLEER. The CDR3 extends over 15 amino acids. Trimming stripped 4 bases from V and 1 base from J, with 13 bases between. The CDR3 nucleotides are TGCGCCAGCAGCCCAACTCGGACAGTTAACTATGGCTACACCTTC. Translating it yields CASSPTRTVNYGYTF.

The J gene is TRBJ1-2, the V gene TRBV19, with a weak D call TRBD1 (5 bases). Trimming removed 3 bases from V and 2 bases from J, with 16 bases in between. Germline V lookup: CDR1 LNHDA, CDR2 SQIVND (reference sequence). This CDR3 comprises 16 residues. CDR3 coding DNA: TGTGCCAGTAGTATTAGGGAGGGGCTGATGAACTATGGCTACACCTTC. This sequence encodes CASSIREGLMNYGYTF.

The J gene is TRBJ2-7, the V gene TRBV29-1; 9 nucleotides match TRBD2. Germline CDR1 reads SQVTM; CDR2 reads ANQGSEA. V trimming: 3 bases; J trimming: 3 bases; junction bases outside the gene matches: 6. The CDR3 sequence is 14 residues long. CDR3 nucleotide sequence: TGCAGCGTTGACACTAGCGGGCCGATCTACGAGCAGTACTTC. Translating gives CSVDTSGPIYEQYF.

This chain links TRBV6-1 with TRBJ2-2; 8 bases fit TRBD1. J gave up 2 bases and V 7 bases, and 6 bases lay outside the gene matches. This CDR3 region has 15 residues. The V gene's germline CDR1 is MNHNS and CDR2 SASEGT. The CDR3 spells CASTGQGDNTGELFF. The CDR3 DNA reads as TGTGCCAGCACCGGACAGGGCGATAACACCGGGGAGCTGTTTTTT.

DNA for the CDR3: TGTGCCAGCAGTGGGGGGCAGGTGGGCGAAAAACTGTTTTTT. The encoded protein is CASSGGQVGEKLFF. The rearrangement uses TRBV2 and TRBJ1-4; possibly TRBD1 for D (6 bases). The CDR3 extends over 14 amino acids. V was clipped by 4 bases and J by 8 bases, with 14 bases between them. Per germline, CDR1 SNHLY and CDR2 FYNNEI.